This T cell receptor (beta chain) was identified in a study of a mutant IDH1 vaccine in newly diagnosed glioma. Overall study context: During weeks 1, 3, 5, 7, 11, 15, 19 and 23, patients received eight vaccinations. Vaccination followed radiotherapy alone by 4-6 weeks, or accompanied temozolomide cycles. Treated patients were approximately 62% male, about 38% female, mean age roughly 40 years. Findings and limits, study-wide: There were vaccine-induced immune responses in roughly 93% of the patients.

Time point meaning: week 11, during vaccination. What each vaccine dose contained was 300 ug of mutant IDH1 20-mer peptide, accompanied by topical imiquimod. The CDR3 contains 14 residues. The V end was cut by 0 bases, the J end by 6 bases, with 12 bases between. CDR1 is SGHDT, CDR2 YYEEEE, per germline. The protocol was immunoSEQ multiplex PCR, while the TCRdb copy is restricted to in-frame clones and leaves out a portion. This repertoire shows some 60,000 clones, approximately 80% found once; its top ten account for 3% to 4%. With respect to this clone: What it binds is unknown.

The sample was PBMCs, taken from a glioma patient whose treatment included an IDH1 peptide vaccine. The source of this sequence is a man under 40 with glioma. The chain employs TRBV5-6 and TRBJ1-1; D remains ambiguous. The CDR3 loop reads CASSLGGYGSEAFF. The DNA of the CDR3 is TGTGCCAGCAGCTTGGGGGGTTATGGATCTGAAGCTTTCTTT.